The clone carrying this T cell receptor beta chain was seen a handful of times. Its target is not known. Each CDR3 protein gets one entry after TCRdb re-called the RT-PCR reads with MiXCR. This sample has hundreds of thousands of distinct CDR3 sequences, with 6.5% to 8% found just once. This specimen comes from a study of response to subunit inactivated influenza vaccine. Points from the study as a whole: Authors suggested seasonal influenza vaccinations each recruit few new T cells.

The CDR3 spans 13 residues. V was trimmed by 5 bases and J by 0 bases, leaving 6 bases between them. Germline V gene data show CDR1 as SGHRS and CDR2 as YFSETQ. This TCR came from a man between 50 and 70 years old who received an inactivated influenza vaccine. V usage is TRBV5-1 and J usage is TRBJ1-3; no firm D call. This material consisted of PBMCs from blood, taken around 25 months after vaccination. CDR3 DNA sequence: TGCGCCAGCAGAACAAGCTCTGGAAACACCATATATTTT. This translates into CASRTSSGNTIYF. Full variable domain (missing parts from reference TRBV5-1 and TRBJ1-3): KAGVTQTPRYLIKTRGQQVTLSCSPISGHRSVSWYQQTPGQGLQFLFEYFSETQRNKGNFPGRFSGRQFSNSRSEMNVSTLELGDSALYLCASRTSSGNTIYFGEGSWLTVV.